These 9 T cell receptor beta chains originate from one sample sequenced in a study of cytomegalovirus exposure and HLA in healthy donors. Researchers ran the PCR with 60 Vbeta and 13 Jbeta primers. The method was immunoSEQ multiplex PCR; TCRdb's version includes in-frame clones alone and lacks a portion of them. Of about 170,000 clones listed, over 80% were seen once; the top ten hold around 1.3%. The sequenced material came from PBMCs. These receptors originate from a boy aged 2 to 9 in good health and CMV-seronegative.

To note about this clone: Other DNA sequences within the sample encode an identical CDR3. The CDR3 here is CASSLGGGYTF. Written as DNA, the CDR3 is TGTGCCAGCAGTTTGGGCGGGGGTTACACCTTC. The rearrangement joins TRBV6-6 to TRBJ1-2; D perhaps matches TRBD1 (5 bases). Germline V gives CDR1 MNHNY, CDR2 SVGAGI (reference sequence). V lost 4 bases and J 11 bases, leaving 11 bases between the germline ends. CDR3 length: 11 residues.

Regarding this clone: The junction differs from germline at one of its ends, possibly a read error. The same CDR3 is also encoded by other DNA sequences in this sample. The rearrangement uses TRBV30 and TRBJ2-1; TRBD1 agrees at 10 bases. The V gene's germline CDR1 is GTSNPN and CDR2 SVGIG (reference sequence). This CDR3 spans 13 amino acids. In DNA, the CDR3 is TGCGCCTGGACAGGGGGCTCCTACAATGAGCAGTTCTTC. As protein: CAWTGGSYNEQFF.

This chain joins TRBV7-9 and TRBJ2-5; no clear D gene. The CDR3 runs 13 residues. V lost 6 bases and J lost 0, with 8 bases in between. Germline V gene sequence: CDR1 SEHNR, CDR2 FQNEAQ (reference sequence). CDR3 sequence (DNA): TGTGCCAGCAGTACCAGGAACCAAGAGACCCAGTACTTC. Its protein is CASSTRNQETQYF. The variable domain in full, completed from reference TRBV7-9 and TRBJ2-5, reads DTGVSQNPRHKITKRGQNVTFRCDPISEHNRLYWYRQTLGQGPEFLTYFQNEAQLEKSRLLSDRFSAERPKGSFSTLEIQRTEQGDSAMYLCASSTRNQETQYFGPGTRLLVL.

The gene calls are TRBV6-1 and TRBJ2-7; 14 bases are shared with TRBD2. V dropped 6 bases and J dropped 4; count of bases not matched to a gene: 5. The CDR3 runs 15 residues. Per germline, CDR1 MNHNS and CDR2 SASEGT. The CDR3 loop reads CASRGTSGSGYEQYF. CDR3 sequence (DNA): TGTGCCAGCAGGGGGACTAGCGGGAGTGGGTACGAGCAGTACTTC.

The chain joins TRBV7-2 to TRBJ1-5, with D perhaps TRBD1 (5 bases). This CDR3 comprises 15 residues. Per the germline V gene, CDR1 is SGHTA and CDR2 is FQGNSA. Trimming shortened V by 1 base and J by 4 bases, and 11 bases separated the two germline ends. The CDR3 loop is CASSLVGGSNQPQHF. CDR3 DNA sequence: TGTGCCAGCAGCTTAGTTGGGGGGAGTAATCAGCCCCAGCATTTT.

The rearrangement uses TRBV4-3 and TRBJ1-1; maybe TRBD1 (5 bases). Germline loops: CDR1 LGHNA, CDR2 YSLEER. The CDR3 is 15 residues long. Trimming cost V 3 bases and J 2 bases, with 13 bases left between them. The CDR3: CASSQGGRINTEAFF. DNA of the CDR3: TGCGCCAGCAGCCAGGGGGGACGGATAAACACTGAAGCTTTCTTT.

This clone has just a few counts. The CDR3 DNA reads TGTGCCAGCAGCTTGAACACAGGACTAAATGAGCAGTTCTTC. This gives the protein CASSLNTGLNEQFF. The chain joins TRBV5-6 to TRBJ2-1, with D maybe TRBD2 (6 bases). Germline CDR1 SGHDT, CDR2 YYEEEE. CDR3 length: 14 amino acids. Trimming removed 1 base at V and 7 bases at J, with 12 bases between.

The chain combines TRBV6-6 with TRBJ2-7; 11 nucleotides line up with TRBD1. The length of the CDR3 is 16 residues. V lost 1 base, J lost 5 bases, and 7 bases stayed unmatched. Per germline, CDR1 MNHNY and CDR2 SVGAGI (reference sequence). The CDR3 DNA sequence: TGTGCCAGCAGTTACTTTCTGGGACAGGGGGTCCACGAGCAGTACTTC. It yields the protein CASSYFLGQGVHEQYF.

V is TRBV10-3 and J is TRBJ2-3, with 10 bases aligning to TRBD2. The V gene end was trimmed by 8 bases and the J gene end by 4 bases; junction bases not matched to a gene: 9. CDR3 length: 15 amino acids. CDR1 ENHRY and CDR2 SYGVKD come from the germline V gene. CDR3 region: CAISSASGGPDTQYF. As DNA, the CDR3 is TGTGCCATCTCTTCGGCTAGCGGGGGACCAGATACGCAGTATTTT.